This T cell receptor beta chain was observed in a study of regulatory T cells in long-lasting Graves disease. At the level of the study: A definition of persistent Graves' disease required over 5 years of antithyroid drugs plus positive TSH receptor antibodies.

Construction of the TCR beta libraries employed iRepertoire HTBI primers in conjunction with Arm-PCR of CDR3 regions. TCRdb itself ran the multiplex PCR reads through MiXCR, one entry per CDR3 protein. The sample contains 360,000 or so distinct CDR3 sequences, roughly 25% of which appear only once. This clonotype showed up many times. As to time point: persistent/refractory GD, antithyroid drugs over 5 years with positive TRAb. From PBMCs, RNA was extracted and then used to make the TCR library. In Xi'an, China, an endocrinology department was the source of patients. This TCR derives from a woman aged 40 to 55 with Graves disease. The input for sequencing was peripheral blood mononuclear cells (PBMCs), taken when the disease was refractory, from a patient treated with antithyroid drugs.

CDR3 DNA sequence: TGCAGCGTAGGAGACAGAGCGAATGAAAAACTGTTTTTT. As protein: CSVGDRANEKLFF. The chain couples TRBV29-1 to TRBJ1-4; TRBD1 is a possible D gene (5 bases). The CDR3 is 13 amino acids. Germline loops: CDR1 SQVTM, CDR2 ANQGSEA. V dropped 6 bases and J dropped 5 bases, with 13 bases sitting between them. Together with reference TRBV29-1 and TRBJ1-4, the CDR3 gives the full variable domain: SAVISQKPSRDICQRGTSLTIQCQVDSQVTMMFWYRQQPGQSLTLIATANQGSEATYESGFVIDKFPISRPNLTFSTLTVSNMSPEDSSIYLCSVGDRANEKLFFGSGTQLSVL.